The rows below give T cell receptor beta chains drawn from one sample of a study of blood T cell repertoires in COVID-19. Generated by immunoSEQ multiplex PCR, the TCRdb table keeps only in-frame clones and is missing some. The repertoire consists of about 210,000 clones, with approximately 82% occurring once and the leading ten covering approximately 7.4%. The sequenced material came from peripheral blood. These receptors were taken from a woman aged 45 to 65 with acute or convalescent COVID-19. CDR3s include the opening cysteine and the closing phenylalanine or tryptophan. Each record gives: clone size, J gene, D gene, V gene, CDR3 protein, CDR3 DNA. A D gene is named only where the DNA matches it firmly. Part of the rows lack a size; the others show once, few, many or a class for expanded clones.

few,TRBJ2-7,TRBD1,TRBV5-1,CASSPGQLYLDF,TGCGCCAGCAGCCCGGGACAGCTTTACCTGGACTTC
-,TRBJ2-5,TRBD2,TRBV2,CASSAGSGSQSRETQYF,TGTGCCAGCAGTGCGGGGAGCGGGAGCCAGTCCAGGGAGACCCAGTACTTC
once,TRBJ2-5,-,TRBV4-1,CASSQEVHLEEETQYF,TGCGCCAGCAGCCAAGAGGTCCACTTAGAGGAAGAGACCCAGTACTTC
-,TRBJ2-7,TRBD1,TRBV27,CASSRGTGGAYEQYF,TGTGCCAGCAGTCGAGGGACAGGGGGTGCGTACGAGCAGTACTTC
-,TRBJ2-7,TRBD2,TRBV11-1,CASSPGRDYEQYF,TGTGCCAGCAGCCCGGGGAGGGACTACGAGCAGTACTTC
-,TRBJ2-5,TRBD1,TRBV10-1,CASPWGTEGQMARETQYF,TGCGCCAGCCCCTGGGGGACCGAGGGACAGATGGCCCGGGAGACCCAGTACTTC
-,TRBJ2-7,TRBD2,TRBV28,CASSIRLAGGIYEQYF,TGTGCCAGCAGTATCCGACTAGCGGGAGGTATCTACGAGCAGTACTTC
-,TRBJ2-1,-,TRBV5-5,CASQLLSLSYNEQFF,TGTGCCAGCCAACTGCTCTCCCTCTCCTACAATGAGCAGTTCTTC
-,TRBJ2-7,-,TRBV7-2,CASSLLAKTSYEQYF,TGTGCCAGCAGCTTACTAGCCAAAACCTCCTACGAGCAGTACTTC
-,TRBJ2-7,-,TRBV10-2,CASSGTFAYEQYF,TGCGCCAGCAGCGGGACATTTGCCTACGAGCAGTACTTC
-,TRBJ2-6,-,TRBV19,CASSIEGLGANVLTF,TGTGCCAGTAGTATAGAGGGCCTTGGGGCCAACGTCCTGACTTTC
-,TRBJ2-2,TRBD2,TRBV3-1/TRBV3-2,CASSQRTSGRAGELFF,TGTGCCAGCAGCCAAAGGACTAGCGGGAGGGCCGGGGAGCTGTTTTTT
-,TRBJ1-3,-,TRBV28,CASSLVIWQASGNTIYF,TGTGCCAGCAGTTTAGTTATCTGGCAGGCATCGGGAAACACCATATATTTT
-,TRBJ1-3,-,TRBV18,CASSPDSGNTIYF,TGTGCCAGCTCACCCGACTCGGGAAACACCATATATTTT
-,TRBJ2-3,-,TRBV20-1,CSASLVEHTQYF,TGCAGTGCTAGTTTAGTAGAACATACGCAGTATTTT
once,TRBJ2-3,TRBD1,TRBV10-3,CAIRGQGASDTQYF,TGTGCCATCAGGGGACAGGGGGCTTCAGATACGCAGTATTTT
-,TRBJ2-1,TRBD2,TRBV27,CASSLISGGRNEQFF,TGTGCCAGCAGTTTAATTTCGGGAGGGCGAAATGAGCAGTTCTTC
once,TRBJ1-4,TRBD1,TRBV11-2,CASSTDRGGEKLFF,TGTGCCAGCAGCACAGACAGGGGTGGCGAAAAACTGTTTTTT
-,TRBJ1-6,TRBD1,TRBV5-1,CASAQGQINSPLHF,TGCGCCAGCGCCCAGGGACAGATCAATTCACCCCTCCACTTT
-,TRBJ2-2,TRBD2,TRBV29-1,CSTLLAGGTGELFF,TGCAGCACTTTACTAGCGGGGGGCACCGGGGAGCTGTTTTTT
-,TRBJ2-7,TRBD2,TRBV3-1/TRBV3-2,CASSQGAGGFYKTPYEQYF,TGTGCCAGCAGCCAAGGGGCGGGGGGCTTTTACAAGACGCCCTACGAGCAGTACTTC